The clone carrying this T cell receptor (beta chain) was seen a single time. This sample is drawn from a study of regulatory T cells in long-lasting Graves disease. iRepertoire HTBI primers and Arm-PCR of CDR3 regions built TCR beta libraries. TCRdb called the multiplex PCR reads again in MiXCR, with one record for every CDR3 protein. Of almost 350,000 distinct CDR3 sequences in the sample, around a fifth were seen once. This CDR3 contains 15 residues. Trimming pared 7 bases from V and 6 bases from J, leaving 22 bases between. In germline, CDR1 is MNHEY, CDR2 SVGEGT. Regarding time point: persistent/refractory GD, antithyroid drugs over 5 years with positive TRAb. The authors made the TCR library using RNA they extracted from PBMCs. The patients were drawn from one endocrinology department in Xi'an, China.

J is TRBJ2-7 and V is TRBV6-2 or TRBV6-3; the D gene is possibly TRBD1 (6 bases). This receptor was obtained from a female donor with Graves disease. The source material was peripheral blood mononuclear cells (PBMCs), sampled when the disease was refractory, from a patient treated with antithyroid drugs. CDR3 nucleotide sequence: TGTGCCAGCATTAACAGGGTTGCAGCGTTCCGCGAGCAGTACTTC. This translates into CASINRVAAFREQYF.